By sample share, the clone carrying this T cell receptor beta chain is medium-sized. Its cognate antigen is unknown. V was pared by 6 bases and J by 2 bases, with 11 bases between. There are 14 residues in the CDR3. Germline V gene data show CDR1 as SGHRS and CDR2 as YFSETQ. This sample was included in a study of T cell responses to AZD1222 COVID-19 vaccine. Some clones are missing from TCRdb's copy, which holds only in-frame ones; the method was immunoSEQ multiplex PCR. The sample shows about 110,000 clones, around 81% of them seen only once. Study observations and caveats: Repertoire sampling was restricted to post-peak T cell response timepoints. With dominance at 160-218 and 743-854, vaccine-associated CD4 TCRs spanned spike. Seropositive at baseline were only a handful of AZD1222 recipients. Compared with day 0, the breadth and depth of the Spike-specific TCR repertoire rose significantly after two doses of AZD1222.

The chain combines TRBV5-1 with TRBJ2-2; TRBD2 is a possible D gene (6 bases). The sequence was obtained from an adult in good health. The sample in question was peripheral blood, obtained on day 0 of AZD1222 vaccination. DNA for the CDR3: TGCGCCAGCAAGGGGACTTTCAACACCGGGGAGCTGTTTTTT. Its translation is CASKGTFNTGELFF.